Listed below are T cell receptor beta chains from one sample, sequenced in a study of STAT5B mutations in CD4+ large granular lymphocyte leukemia. TCRdb's table, derived via immunoSEQ multiplex PCR, lists solely in-frame clones and lacks some. The sample consists of under 40,000 clones, roughly 78% of them appearing once. Source material: CD4+ T cells from blood buffy coats. The receptor set was obtained from a human donor in good health. CDR3s include the opening cysteine and the closing phenylalanine or tryptophan. Each record gives: V gene, J gene, clone size, D gene, CDR3 protein, CDR3 DNA. The D gene is left open where the match is weak. Clone size is stated in some rows and not others, as once, few, many or a class when expanded.

>TRBV6-1|TRBJ1-2|once|.
CASSERTFYGYTF
TGTGCCAGCAGTGAAAGGACCTTCTATGGCTACACCTTC
>TRBV7-9|TRBJ1-2|.|.
CASSFALYGYTF
TGTGCCAGCAGCTTCGCTCTTTATGGCTACACCTTC
>TRBV15|TRBJ2-3|.|.
CATSSPRGDRTDTQYF
TGTGCCACCAGCAGTCCCCGGGGCGACAGGACAGATACGCAGTATTTT
>TRBV30|TRBJ2-5|.|TRBD2
CAIRRGGNQETQYF
TGTGCTATACGGCGGGGGGGAAACCAAGAGACCCAGTACTTC
>TRBV2|TRBJ1-3|few|.
CASISGWSGNTIYF
TGTGCCAGCATATCAGGGTGGTCTGGAAACACCATATATTTT
>TRBV30|TRBJ2-6|.|.
CAWTLGGVGANVLTF
TGTGCCTGGACCCTCGGGGGCGTTGGGGCCAACGTCCTGACTTTC
>TRBV19|TRBJ2-1|.|.
CASSMEYNEQFF
TGTGCCAGTAGTATGGAGTACAATGAGCAGTTCTTC
>TRBV30|TRBJ1-6|.|TRBD1
CAWSTWGQASPLHF
TGTGCCTGGAGTACATGGGGACAGGCTTCACCCCTCCACTTT
>TRBV28|TRBJ1-3|few|.
CASSLPGTMYF
TGTGCCAGCAGTTTACCGGGCACCATGTATTTT
>TRBV6-5|TRBJ2-3|.|.
CASSYSGVDTDTQYF
TGTGCCAGCAGTTACTCGGGGGTAGACACAGATACGCAGTATTTT
>TRBV5-1|TRBJ1-4|.|.
CASSLGAQNEKLFF
TGCGCCAGCAGCTTGGGGGCCCAGAATGAAAAACTGTTTTTT
>TRBV7-6|TRBJ2-5|.|TRBD2
CASSLLTSANQETQYF
TGTGCCAGCAGCTTATTAACTAGCGCCAACCAAGAGACCCAGTACTTC
>TRBV30|TRBJ2-5|.|.
CAGAGWETQYF
TGTGCTGGGGCGGGGTGGGAGACCCAGTACTTC
>TRBV5-4|TRBJ1-1|few|TRBD1
CASSSQTGGLNTEAFF
TGTGCCAGCAGCTCCCAGACAGGGGGCTTGAACACTGAAGCTTTCTTT
>TRBV6-5|TRBJ2-4|once|TRBD1
CASSYTQGFGLDIQYF
TGTGCCAGCAGTTACACACAGGGGTTTGGTTTGGACATTCAGTACTTC
>TRBV21-1|TRBJ1-6|.|.
CASSTKGGGPYSPLHF
TGTGCCAGCAGCACAAAAGGGGGGGGGCCCTATTCACCCCTCCACTTT
>TRBV20-1|TRBJ2-1|.|.
CSARDLKEQFF
TGCAGTGCTAGAGATTTGAAAGAGCAGTTCTTC
>TRBV7-2|TRBJ2-3|.|.
CASSLSWAALNTQYF
TGTGCCAGCAGCTTATCATGGGCAGCCCTGAATACGCAGTATTTT
>TRBV2|TRBJ2-2|.|TRBD1
CASSRQGLNTGELFF
TGTGCCAGCAGTCGACAGGGGCTTAACACCGGGGAGCTGTTTTTT
>TRBV11-2|TRBJ2-7|.|.
CASSTHPGEQYF
TGTGCCAGCAGCACCCACCCGGGGGAGCAGTACTTC
>TRBV25-1|TRBJ1-5|.|TRBD1
CASSAPGGSQPQHF
TGTGCCAGCAGTGCACCAGGGGGTAGTCAGCCCCAGCATTTT
>TRBV28|TRBJ2-1|few|TRBD2
CASSSTGGAYNEQFF
TGTGCCAGCAGTAGCACGGGGGGTGCCTACAATGAGCAGTTCTTC
>TRBV7-9|TRBJ2-5|.|.
CASSSSQTPQETQYF
TGTGCCAGCAGCTCCTCCCAGACCCCCCAAGAGACCCAGTACTTC
>TRBV2|TRBJ2-5|.|.
CASSGPNGETQYF
TGTGCCAGCAGTGGTCCAAACGGGGAGACCCAGTACTTC
>TRBV5-1|TRBJ2-3|.|.
CASSLEGRSTDTQYF
TGCGCCAGCAGCTTGGAAGGCCGTAGCACAGATACGCAGTATTTT
>TRBV27|TRBJ1-1|few|.
CASRPSSASGAFF
TGTGCCAGCAGACCTTCCAGCGCCTCCGGAGCTTTCTTT
>TRBV2|TRBJ2-4|.|.
CASSEGRTEVKNIQYF
TGTGCCAGCAGTGAAGGAAGAACAGAAGTTAAAAACATTCAGTACTTC
>TRBV19|TRBJ1-5|.|TRBD1
CASRTAGGGISNQPQHF
TGTGCCAGTAGAACGGCAGGGGGCGGGATTAGCAATCAGCCCCAGCATTTT
>TRBV7-2|TRBJ1-2|.|TRBD1
CASSLGGQGRHYGYTF
TGTGCCAGCAGCTTAGGTGGACAGGGGCGCCACTATGGCTACACCTTC
>TRBV5-6|TRBJ2-1|.|TRBD2
CASSFSGGTYNEQFF
TGTGCCAGCAGCTTTAGCGGGGGGACCTACAATGAGCAGTTCTTC
>TRBV14|TRBJ2-5|once|TRBD2
CASSHRGGLGETQYF
TGTGCCAGCAGCCATCGGGGGGGCCTAGGAGAGACCCAGTACTTC
>TRBV14|TRBJ2-1|.|TRBD2
CASSQAPGRASGYNEQFF
TGTGCCAGCAGCCAAGCTCCGGGGCGGGCTAGCGGATACAATGAGCAGTTCTTC
>TRBV29-1|TRBJ1-2|.|.
CSVVQGATYGYTF
TGCAGCGTTGTACAGGGCGCGACGTATGGCTACACCTTC
>TRBV11-2|TRBJ2-5|.|TRBD2
CASRLRTSGGSRETQYF
TGTGCCAGCAGACTCCGCACTAGCGGGGGATCAAGGGAGACCCAGTACTTC
>TRBV6-1|TRBJ1-2|once|.
CASRRGNYGYTF
TGTGCCAGCAGGCGGGGCAACTATGGCTACACCTTC
>TRBV18|TRBJ2-7|.|.
CASSPLETYEQYF
TGTGCCAGCTCACCGCTAGAGACCTACGAGCAGTACTTC